This TCR beta chain appears in the sequencing data of a study of T cells in tumors after PD-1 blockade. Study context: Patients had no prior checkpoint blockade, systemic immunosuppressants, or anti-cancer therapy within 4 weeks. Some patients also took daily vismodegib 150 mg during anti-PD-1 treatment. Treatment was either pembrolizumab 200 mg every 3 weeks or cemiplimab 350 mg every 2 weeks.

Sequencing was performed with immunoSEQ multiplex PCR; in TCRdb, only in-frame clones are kept and a portion is missing. The table lists around 45,000 clones, 60% to 80% of them singletons, with 16% in the top ten. There are 15 residues in the CDR3. Trimming took 4 bases from V and 3 from J; bases not matched to a gene: 6. Germline V lookup: CDR1 SGHDT, CDR2 YYEEEE. The J gene is TRBJ1-2, the V gene TRBV5-6; 10 positions match TRBD1. This TCR was recovered from a human donor with basal cell carcinoma. Sequences were derived from PBMCs, sampled before anti-PD-1 treatment. CDR3 in DNA: TGTGCCAGCAGCGCACAGACAGGGGGCGACTATGGCTACACCTTC. Translation gives CASSAQTGGDYGYTF.